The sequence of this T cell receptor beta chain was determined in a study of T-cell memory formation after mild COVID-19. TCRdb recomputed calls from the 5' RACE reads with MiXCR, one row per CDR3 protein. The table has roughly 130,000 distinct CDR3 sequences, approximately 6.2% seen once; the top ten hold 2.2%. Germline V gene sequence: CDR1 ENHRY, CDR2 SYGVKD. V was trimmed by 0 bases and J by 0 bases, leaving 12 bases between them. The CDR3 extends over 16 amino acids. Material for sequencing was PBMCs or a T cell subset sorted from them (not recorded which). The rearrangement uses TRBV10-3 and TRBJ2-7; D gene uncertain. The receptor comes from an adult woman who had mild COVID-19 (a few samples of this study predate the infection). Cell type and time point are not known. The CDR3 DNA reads TGTGCCATCAGTGAGTCTAATGGGCGCACCTCCTACGAGCAGTACTTC. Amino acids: CAISESNGRTSYEQYF.